This TCR beta chain was recorded in a study of identical twins. V trimming: 8 bases; J trimming: 5 bases; junction bases outside the gene matches: 4. The germline V gene has CDR1 SNHLY and CDR2 FYNNEI. The CDR3 loop spans 14 amino acids. MiXCR was run by TCRdb on the 5' RACE reads, yielding one entry per CDR3 protein. Among fewer than 900,000 distinct CDR3 sequences listed, about 20% were seen once. The sample was also linked to a second study, of T cells expressing NK-cell markers.

This clonotype was sampled from a woman younger than 30 in good health. What was sequenced was PBMCs. This chain uses TRBV2 with TRBJ2-2, with 11 bases aligning to TRBD1. CDR3 in amino acids: CASGTGGGTGELFF. CDR3 coding DNA: TGTGCCAGCGGGACAGGGGGGGGAACCGGGGAGCTGTTTTTT.